This is a list of T cell receptor beta chains from one sample in a study of monozygotic twins with inflammatory bowel disease. After re-calling the 5' RACE reads, TCRdb lists one entry per CDR3 protein, DNA absent. Recorded for this sample: 200,000 to 250,000 distinct CDR3 sequences. Source material: blood. The source of these receptors is a human donor with ulcerative colitis or Crohn's disease, or a healthy co-twin of an affected twin (not recorded which). The CDR3 runs from the conserved cysteine through the conserved F or W.

v_call	j_call	cdr3_length	cdr3_aa
TRBV6-5	TRBJ2-1	12	CASSYSRQVMFF
TRBV5-1	TRBJ2-7	17	CASSFGTGGLATYEQYF
TRBV6-1	TRBJ2-2	17	CASTPGTGTSGTGELFF
TRBV12-3/TRBV12-4	TRBJ2-5	14	CASSFGQAVETQYF
TRBV10-3	TRBJ1-1	14	CAITRDSLGTEAFF
TRBV6-5	TRBJ2-2	16	CASSYNGQGNTGELFF
TRBV7-2	TRBJ2-7	13	CASSLASRYEQYF
TRBV7-9	TRBJ1-1	14	CASSFEGDVVGAFF
TRBV28	TRBJ2-7	13	CASSTGPTDEQYF
TRBV11-2	TRBJ2-5	16	CASSREPGLVAETQYF
TRBV7-9	TRBJ2-7	15	CASTSWDRIPYEQYF
TRBV20-1	TRBJ2-5	12	CSARGFQETQYF
TRBV2	TRBJ1-1	13	CAKQQGWGTEAFF
TRBV7-2	TRBJ2-3	15	CASSSPGTRTHTQYF
TRBV30	TRBJ1-2	13	CAPGRGGYYGYTF
TRBV7-9	TRBJ1-4	13	CASSPPGGEELFF
TRBV7-9	TRBJ2-5	13	CASSPREQETQYF
TRBV6-6	TRBJ1-3	13	CASSYEGWETIYF
TRBV9	TRBJ2-3	18	CASSARSGTSGLTDTQYF
TRBV27	TRBJ1-6	13	CASSFGVNSPLHF
TRBV3-1	TRBJ1-5	15	CASSQGQGSHQPQHF
TRBV20-1	TRBJ2-1	15	CSANGLAGLYNEQFF
TRBV7-9	TRBJ1-1	14	CASSSGTANTEAFF
TRBV21-1	TRBJ2-1	18	CASSKESTSGTGYNEQFF
TRBV7-3	TRBJ1-1	14	CASSKGPSVTEAFF
TRBV14	TRBJ2-7	16	CASSRGMTGVFYEQYF
TRBV19	TRBJ2-3	14	CASSMLGARDTQYF
TRBV10-3	TRBJ1-1	14	CAINIGREATEAFF
TRBV12-3/TRBV12-4	TRBJ2-7	13	CASTRGGAYEQYF
TRBV3-1	TRBJ2-3	16	CASSQGRGSPTDTQYF
TRBV5-5	TRBJ2-1	14	CASSLEAKYNEQFF
TRBV5-1	TRBJ2-1	14	CASETGYSYNEQFF
TRBV7-9	TRBJ2-3	15	CASSLGSAGGDTQYF
TRBV7-2	TRBJ2-1	14	CASSSGFGDNEQFF
TRBV3-1	TRBJ2-1	16	CASSQIDRARYNEQFF
TRBV5-6	TRBJ2-5	14	CASSKGLTRETQYF
TRBV7-9	TRBJ1-3	14	CASSSRASGNTIYF
TRBV28	TRBJ1-5	11	CASSFTGPQHF
TRBV4-1	TRBJ2-3	16	CASSQPSGGDTDTQYF
TRBV20-1	TRBJ2-1	15	CSARRDRTSSDEQFF
TRBV5-6	TRBJ2-4	17	CASSLEGEGLAKNIQYF
TRBV6-1	TRBJ2-1	16	CASSERAERTYNEQFF